The 25 T cell receptor beta chains below all came from one sample that was sequenced in a study of T-cell memory formation after mild COVID-19. TCRdb analysed the 5' RACE reads with MiXCR anew, one entry per CDR3 protein. The sample has roughly 68,000 distinct CDR3 sequences; approximately 15% are singletons. Sequenced material: PBMCs or a T cell subset sorted from them (not recorded which). The receptors come from an adult woman who had mild COVID-19 (a few samples of this study predate the infection). Cell type and time point are not known.

This clonotype was detected only a few times. The chain couples TRBV7-3 to TRBJ2-1; 9 positions agree with TRBD1. This CDR3 region has 16 residues. Trimming took 5 bases from V and 7 from J; bases not matched to a gene: 12. CDR1 SGHTA and CDR2 FQGTGA come from the germline V gene. CDR3 sequence reads: CASSPMTGGSGNEQFF. CDR3 sequence (DNA): TGTGCCAGCAGCCCCATGACAGGGGGTTCCGGGAATGAGCAGTTCTTC.

This clonotype was counted at least ten times. This chain uses TRBV7-6 with TRBJ2-3; TRBD1 agrees at 7 bases. Trimming took 4 bases from V and 3 from J; bases not matched to a gene: 4. In germline, CDR1 is SGHVS, CDR2 FNYEAQ. The CDR3 is 14 amino acids. CDR3 region: CASSSQGVTDTQYF. The CDR3 nucleotides read TGTGCCAGCAGCTCGCAGGGGGTTACAGATACGCAGTATTTT.

This clonotype was detected ten times or more. J is TRBJ2-2 and V is TRBV7-6, with 7 bases matching TRBD1. The germline V gene has CDR1 SGHVS and CDR2 FNYEAQ. The CDR3 length is 13 residues. V lost 1 base and J lost 8; bases outside the gene matches: 1. The CDR3 DNA reads as TGTGCCAGCAGCTTAGAGGGGGCTGGGGAGCTGTTTTTT. As protein: CASSLEGAGELFF.

The J gene is TRBJ2-3, the V gene TRBV15; no firm D call. Trimming removed 1 base from V and 4 bases from J, with 12 bases in between. Germline V CDR1 and CDR2: LNHNV, YYDKDF (reference sequence). The CDR3 is 15 residues long. The CDR3 DNA sequence: TGTGCCACCAGCAGAGCGACATCCAAGGCAGATACGCAGTATTTT. Residues: CATSRATSKADTQYF.

This sequence joins TRBV5-6 and TRBJ2-5; D perhaps matches TRBD1 (5 bases). CDR3 length: 14 amino acids. Germline V lookup: CDR1 SGHDT, CDR2 YYEEEE. Deletions cut 6 bases from V and 7 bases from J, with 19 bases between. The DNA for the CDR3 is TGTGCCAGCATAGCTCAGGACAACCTTGGGACCCAGTACTTC. This codes for CASIAQDNLGTQYF.

This clonotype appeared once. This chain uses TRBV15 with TRBJ1-2; no definite D call. The CDR3 sequence is 15 residues long. Trimming pared 0 bases from V and 11 bases from J, leaving 19 bases between. The germline CDR1 and CDR2 sequences are LNHNV and YYDKDF (reference sequence). CDR3 in amino acids: CATSREMSPHHVYTF. Written as DNA, the CDR3 is TGTGCCACCAGCAGAGAGATGAGTCCTCATCATGTATACACCTTC.

This clonotype was detected a few times. In DNA, the CDR3 is TGTGCCAGCAGTTTCGGGCTGCAAGAGACCCAGTACTTC. It yields the protein CASSFGLQETQYF. The gene calls are TRBV27 and TRBJ2-5, with unresolved D. CDR1 is MNHEY and CDR2 is SMNVEV in the germline V gene (reference sequence). Trimming shortened V by 3 bases and J by 2 bases, and 7 bases separated the two germline ends. The length of the CDR3 is 13 residues.

This clonotype was recorded a few times. The genes are TRBV7-9 and TRBJ2-7; perhaps D is TRBD1 or TRBD2 (6 bases each). This CDR3 region has 15 residues. CDR1 and CDR2 from the germline V gene are SEHNR and FQNEAQ (reference sequence). V shed 7 bases and J shed 0 bases, with 16 bases lying between them. The CDR3 reads CASTTTGGRSYEQYF. The CDR3 nucleotides read TGTGCCAGCACCACTACCGGGGGCCGCTCCTACGAGCAGTACTTC.

The chain has TRBV18 and TRBJ2-1, with D possibly TRBD1 on 6 matching bases. The germline CDR1 and CDR2 sequences are KGHSH and LQKENI. The CDR3 length is 15 residues. V lost 1 base, J lost 7 bases, and 14 bases lay in between. Written as DNA, the CDR3 is TGTGCCAGCTCACCACGAGTTGCAGGGGCGAATGAGCAGTTCTTC. It translates to CASSPRVAGANEQFF.

This clonotype was seen more than once but under ten times. The chain carries TRBV7-9 and TRBJ2-7; TRBD2 matches at 10 bases. The CDR3 has 16 residues. V lost 1 base to trimming and J lost 4 bases; unmatched junction nucleotides: 7. Germline CDR1 is SEHNR and CDR2 is FQNEAQ (reference sequence). As DNA, the CDR3 is TGTGCCAGCAGCTTAGGTCCTAGCGGGAGTGGGTACGAGCAGTACTTC. As protein: CASSLGPSGSGYEQYF.

This clonotype was found a few times. V usage is TRBV5-6 and J usage is TRBJ1-2; the D is unclear. V lost 0 bases to trimming and J lost 4 bases, with 7 bases between them. Germline assignment: CDR1 SGHDT and CDR2 YYEEEE. The CDR3 has 13 amino acids. The chain's CDR3 is CASSLGWTYGYTF. The CDR3 DNA reads as TGTGCCAGCAGCTTGGGGTGGACCTATGGCTACACCTTC.

The table lists this clonotype with a few counts. This chain links TRBV4-3 with TRBJ2-7; TRBD2 matches 10 bases. The trim removed 1 base at V and 2 bases at J, leaving 2 bases unmatched. Germline V gene data show CDR1 as LGHNA and CDR2 as YSLEER. The CDR3 sequence is 15 residues long. CDR3 sequence: CASSQGTSGTYEQYF. CDR3 sequence (DNA): TGCGCCAGCAGCCAAGGAACTAGCGGGACCTACGAGCAGTACTTC.

This clonotype appeared a few times. The rearrangement uses TRBV6-5 and TRBJ1-1; 8 bases align to TRBD1. J gave up 2 bases and V 6 bases, and 11 bases lay outside the gene matches. The length of the CDR3 is 16 residues. Germline CDR1 MNHEY, CDR2 SVGAGI. In DNA, the CDR3 is TGTGCCAGCAGGGTAGGGTCAGGGGGCGTAAACACTGAAGCTTTCTTT. Protein: CASRVGSGGVNTEAFF.

The V call is TRBV2, the J call TRBJ2-5, with D possibly being TRBD1 or TRBD2 (5 bases each). CDR1 is SNHLY, CDR2 FYNNEI, per germline. Trimming took 3 bases from V and 5 from J, leaving 13 bases between them. The CDR3 sequence is 14 residues long. The DNA for the CDR3 is TGTGCCAGCAGTGAGGGGGTGCTAAGGGAGACCCAGTACTTC. Translated: CASSEGVLRETQYF.

J is TRBJ1-6 and V is TRBV4-1; D is perhaps TRBD1 (6 bases). Germline V gives CDR1 MGHRA, CDR2 YSYEKL. V shed 5 bases and J shed 3 bases, with 20 bases lying between them. There are 18 residues in the CDR3. CDR3 loop: CASSTGAGEDFYNSPLHF. For the CDR3, the DNA is TGCGCCAGCAGCACGGGCGCAGGGGAGGATTTCTATAATTCACCCCTCCACTTT.

This clonotype has only a few counts. In DNA, the CDR3 is TGTGCCAGCAGTCCGGCAGGGAGGGCTCAGCCCCAGCATTTT. It yields the protein CASSPAGRAQPQHF. This sequence joins TRBV12-3 or TRBV12-4 and TRBJ1-5; maybe TRBD1 (5 bases). The CDR3 runs 14 residues. Trimming removed 5 bases from V and 6 bases from J, with 14 bases in between.

This chain joins TRBV25-1 and TRBJ2-7; 7 bases match TRBD1. This CDR3 has 14 amino acids. J lost 5 bases, V lost 2 bases, and 6 bases had no gene match. The germline CDR1 and CDR2 sequences are MGHDK and SYGVNS. CDR3 in amino acids: CASSEGRGWDEQYF. The CDR3 DNA follows: TGTGCCAGCAGTGAAGGCAGGGGGTGGGACGAGCAGTACTTC.

The chain combines TRBV29-1 with TRBJ2-1; D is unclear. V lost 7 bases to trimming and J lost 8 bases, with 9 bases between them. This CDR3 contains 10 residues. The V gene's germline CDR1 is SQVTM and CDR2 ANQGSEA. CDR3 loop: CSARQDEQFF. The CDR3 DNA reads TGCAGCGCTCGGCAGGATGAGCAGTTCTTC.

The genes are TRBV4-1 and TRBJ2-7; no clear D gene. The CDR3 runs to 14 residues. V shed 1 base and J shed 1 base, with 8 bases lying between them. Germline CDR1 MGHRA, CDR2 YSYEKL. The CDR3 is CASSQGPVSYEQYF. DNA for the CDR3: TGCGCCAGCAGCCAAGGACCGGTTTCCTACGAGCAGTACTTC.

This clonotype came up many times. The chain links TRBV12-3 or TRBV12-4 to TRBJ2-7, with D perhaps matching TRBD1 or TRBD2 (5 bases each). The CDR3 runs to 13 residues. V was cut by 6 bases and J by 1 base, with 10 bases left in between. The CDR3 protein is CASRGTESYEQYF. In DNA, the CDR3 is TGTGCCAGCAGGGGGACGGAGTCCTACGAGCAGTACTTC.

This clonotype has at least ten counts. The chain combines TRBV15 with TRBJ2-1; unclear D gene. Trimming removed 1 base at V and 3 bases at J, with 7 bases between. The CDR3 totals 14 residues. Germline CDR1 and CDR2: LNHNV and YYDKDF (reference sequence). In DNA form, the CDR3 reads TGTGCCACCAGCAGAGCTAGATACTACAATGAGCAGTTCTTC. Translated, it gives CATSRARYYNEQFF.

This clonotype came up many times. The chain uses TRBV12-5 and TRBJ2-1, with D possibly being TRBD1 (6 bases). Germline V gene lookup returns CDR1 LGHNT and CDR2 FRNRAP. Trimming cost V 6 bases and J 4 bases, with 16 bases left between them. The length of the CDR3 is 15 residues. The CDR3 loop is CASGPGQGMYNEQFF. CDR3 nucleotide sequence: TGTGCTAGTGGCCCGGGACAAGGGATGTACAATGAGCAGTTCTTC.

This clonotype came up a few times. V and J are TRBV4-2 and TRBJ2-7, with D unclear. Germline V lookup: CDR1 LGHNA, CDR2 YNFKEQ. Trimming took 0 bases from V and 6 from J, leaving 15 bases between them. The CDR3 has 15 amino acids. For the CDR3, the DNA is TGTGCCAGCAGCCAAGAGGATACTGGTACCGTCGAGCAGTACTTC. Residues: CASSQEDTGTVEQYF.

The CDR3 coding sequence is TGCAGCGTTTGGGGACAGATGTCCGAGCAGTTCTTC. This codes for CSVWGQMSEQFF. The chain joins TRBV29-1 to TRBJ2-1; 7 positions match TRBD1. Germline CDR1 reads SQVTM; CDR2 reads ANQGSEA. There are 12 residues in the CDR3. Trimming removed 5 bases from V and 10 bases from J; junction bases left unmatched: 8.

A few counts support this clonotype. The chain couples TRBV1 to TRBJ2-5; the DNA was not compared with TRBD2, the D call given in the table. TRBV1 is a pseudogene locus. The CDR3 is 16 amino acids. For the CDR3, the DNA is TGCACCAGCAGCCAGTACCCAGCGGGGGACCAAGAGACCCAGTACTTC. Protein sequence: CTSSQYPAGDQETQYF.